This passage covers 16 T cell receptor beta chains from one sample sequenced in a study of blood T cells in healthy people across ages. Combining a sample-barcoded 5' primer with a J-beta primer mix, a second PCR ran for 7 to 11 cycles. TCRdb reanalysed the 5' RACE reads using MiXCR and keeps one entry per CDR3 protein. Of about 1.8 million distinct CDR3 sequences in the sample, around half were seen once. The sequenced sample consisted of blood. The receptors stem from a woman between 40 and 50 years old in good health.

This chain connects TRBV4-1 to TRBJ1-2, with a weak D call TRBD1 (5 bases). The germline CDR1 and CDR2 sequences are MGHRA and YSYEKL. V gave up 0 bases and J gave up 0 bases, with 11 bases separating them. The CDR3 runs 16 residues. The CDR3 loop reads CASSQEPGLANYGYTF. The DNA for the CDR3 is TGCGCCAGCAGCCAAGAGCCGGGGCTTGCTAACTATGGCTACACCTTC.

This clonotype has only a few counts. The chain recombines TRBV9 with TRBJ2-5; 8 positions agree with TRBD2. The CDR3 totals 14 residues. Germline CDR1 and CDR2: SGDLS and YYNGEE. The V segment lost 0 bases and the J segment 11 bases; nucleotides outside the gene matches: 9. The CDR3 sequence is CASSVGGGRYEQYF. CDR3 nucleotides: TGTGCCAGCAGCGTAGGCGGGGGGAGGTATGAGCAGTACTTC.

V gene TRBV6-2 or TRBV6-3 combines with J gene TRBJ1-4, with 11 bases that match TRBD1. The CDR3 is 18 residues long. J lost 2 bases, V lost 7 bases, and 12 bases had no gene match. CDR1 and CDR2 from the germline V gene are MNHEY and SVGEGT. CDR3 in amino acids: CASTPAPDRGLTNEKLFF. The CDR3 coding sequence is TGTGCCAGCACCCCGGCTCCGGACAGGGGGCTTACTAATGAAAAACTGTTTTTT.

A few counts support this clonotype. The chain couples TRBV13 to TRBJ1-4; D unresolved. Germline-derived CDR1 and CDR2 are PRHDT and FYEKMQ (reference sequence). CDR3 size: 14 residues. Trimming pared 5 bases from V and 0 bases from J, leaving 7 bases between. The CDR3 sequence: CASSSLATNEKLFF. Written as DNA, the CDR3 is TGTGCCAGCAGCAGCCTTGCAACTAATGAAAAACTGTTTTTT.

This clonotype was seen ten or more times. The chain has TRBV4-3 and TRBJ2-1; 10 bases map to TRBD1. The CDR3 is 16 residues long. With V trimmed by 1 base and J by 5 bases, 5 bases remained unmatched. CDR1 and CDR2 (germline): LGHNA, YSLEER. The CDR3 loop is CASSQGGTGVDNEQFF. For the CDR3, the DNA is TGCGCCAGCAGCCAAGGGGGGACAGGGGTCGACAATGAGCAGTTCTTC.

A few counts support this clonotype. The chain combines TRBV27 with TRBJ2-3, with D hard to call. Trimming took off 4 bases at V and 6 bases at J, with 20 bases between the two ends. Germline CDR1 and CDR2: MNHEY and SMNVEV (reference sequence). CDR3 length equals 16 residues. The CDR3: CASSSSGRTFTDTQYF. In nucleotides, the CDR3 is TGTGCCAGCAGTTCATCAGGACGGACCTTTACCGATACGCAGTATTTT.

This clonotype is a singleton in its sample. This chain links TRBV7-2 with TRBJ1-2; D gene unclear. Trimming shortened V by 5 bases and J by 8 bases, and 9 bases separated the two germline ends. CDR3 length equals 11 residues. In germline, CDR1 is SGHTA, CDR2 FQGNSA. CDR3 nucleotides: TGTGCCAGCAGCCCGAAGGGAGGCTACACCTTC. It codes for CASSPKGGYTF.

V usage is TRBV11-2 and J usage is TRBJ2-7; TRBD1 matches 9 bases. This CDR3 comprises 16 residues. The J segment lost 0 bases and the V segment lost 4 bases, leaving 7 bases of the junction unmatched. The V gene's germline CDR1 is SGHAT and CDR2 FQNNGV. The CDR3 loop is CASSSDWDRASYEQYF. CDR3 in DNA: TGTGCCAGCAGCTCAGATTGGGACAGGGCCTCCTACGAGCAGTACTTC.

In DNA, the CDR3 is TGTGCCAGCAGCCGGGGAGGCCCTAATCAGCCCCAGCATTTT. Protein product: CASSRGGPNQPQHF. The V gene is TRBV5-6, the J gene TRBJ1-5; D ambiguous. The CDR3 covers 14 residues. Trimming shortened V by 4 bases and J by 4 bases, and 12 bases separated the two germline ends. The germline V gene encodes CDR1 SGHDT and CDR2 YYEEEE.

The CDR3 DNA follows: TGTGCCAGCAGCCCGGGACAGGGACTTAAGGGCTACACCTTC. This gives the protein CASSPGQGLKGYTF. V gene TRBV7-3 combines with J gene TRBJ1-2; 9 positions match TRBD1. The V gene end was trimmed by 5 bases and the J gene end by 8 bases; junction bases not matched to a gene: 9. CDR3 length: 14 amino acids. Germline CDR1 reads SGHTA; CDR2 reads FQGTGA.

CDR3 amino acids: CASSLISDQETQYF. The CDR3 DNA reads as TGTGCCAGCAGTTTAATATCGGACCAAGAGACCCAGTACTTC. The chain couples TRBV27 to TRBJ2-5, with D hard to call. Germline V gene data show CDR1 as MNHEY and CDR2 as SMNVEV (reference sequence). Trimming stripped 2 bases from V and 0 bases from J, with 7 bases between. This CDR3 has 14 amino acids.

This CDR3 reads CASSLSRASDTQYF. CDR3 DNA: TGTGCCAGCAGTTTGTCCAGGGCGTCAGATACGCAGTATTTT. This rearrangement joins TRBV12-3 or TRBV12-4 to TRBJ2-3; TRBD1 might be the D (5 bases). This CDR3 spans 14 amino acids. V was pared by 3 bases and J by 4 bases, with 11 bases between.

This clonotype was counted many times. One end of the junction is discordant with germline, which a read error may explain. The chain uses TRBV5-1 and TRBJ2-5, with D perhaps TRBD2 (6 bases). Per the germline V gene, CDR1 is SGHRS and CDR2 is YFSETQ. This CDR3 spans 14 amino acids. The CDR3 loop reads CASSFGGVGETQYF. The CDR3 DNA follows: TGTGCCAGCAGCTTTGGAGGGGTTGGGGAGACCCAGTACTTC.

This clonotype was seen at least ten times. The chain has TRBV3-1 and TRBJ2-7; 10 positions agree with TRBD2. The V and J ends lost 0 bases and 2 bases, in that order; junction bases with no gene match: 4. The CDR3 totals 16 residues. Germline lookup yields CDR1 LGHDT and CDR2 YNNKEL (reference sequence). CDR3 nucleotides: TGTGCCAGCAGCCAAGATCAACTAGCGGGGACCTACGAGCAGTACTTC. Translating it yields CASSQDQLAGTYEQYF.

Concerning this clonotype itself: Being one base from a much bigger clone, this may be a read error. The chain recombines TRBV20-1 with TRBJ2-7; D possibly uses TRBD1 or TRBD2 (5 bases each). Trimming took 6 bases from V and 1 from J, leaving 16 bases between them. CDR1 and CDR2 from the germline V gene are DFQATT and SNEGSKA (reference sequence). The CDR3 is 14 amino acids. CDR3 bases: TGCAGTGCCATCCGGGGCAGGGCTTCCTACGAGCAGTACTTC. Translated, it gives CSAIRGRASYEQYF.

This clonotype was detected only once. Germline and junction disagree at one end, which may indicate a read error. The gene calls are TRBV7-9 and TRBJ2-1; 13 positions match TRBD2. From germline, CDR1 is SEHNR and CDR2 FQNEAQ (reference sequence). This CDR3 spans 16 amino acids. The CDR3, as DNA: TGTGCCAGCAGCTTAGCAGGACTAGCGGGGGACAATAAGCAGTTCTTC. Protein: CASSLAGLAGDNKQFF.